This TCR beta chain was sequenced in a study of T cells in Graves' hyperthyroidism and ophthalmopathy. General study points: Most thyroid-expanded clonotypes above 0.001 were also found in blood. A model using 13 V-J features told ophthalmopathy apart from stable hyperthyroidism.

Trimming pared 4 bases from V and 2 bases from J, leaving 12 bases between. The CDR3 has 16 amino acids. CDR1 is MNHEY and CDR2 is SVGEGT in the germline V gene. As to this clonotype: Its antigen is unknown.

A lack of ophthalmopathy progression within 18 months defined stable Graves' hyperthyroidism. There were TCR beta CDR3 regions amplified from RNA transcripts. TCR CDR3 regions were first amplified by RT-PCR with HTBI primers. TCRdb analysed the multiplex PCR reads with MiXCR anew, one entry per CDR3 protein. This table holds 500,000 to 550,000 distinct CDR3 sequences, about 20% found once. This clonotype was sampled from a man aged 18 to 30 with Graves' hyperthyroidism. The rearrangement uses TRBV6-2 or TRBV6-3 and TRBJ2-6; no firm D call. Input material: blood. This chain's CDR3 is CASSLASQAGANVLTF. The CDR3 region has the DNA TGTGCCAGCAGTTTAGCATCGCAGGCTGGGGCCAACGTCCTGACTTTC.